The 10 T cell receptor beta chains listed next were all sequenced from one sample in a study of chemoradiotherapy in HPV16-positive cancers. Profiling relied on immunoSEQ multiplex PCR, and the TCRdb table lists in-frame clones only, not all of them. The repertoire holds about 10,000 clones, with roughly two thirds as singletons. The material was obtained from a patient who underwent chemoradiotherapy. These TCRs come from a human donor with HPV-associated anogenital cancer.

The chain combines TRBV19 with TRBJ1-3; D unresolved. V gave up 4 bases and J gave up 2 bases, with 3 bases separating them. This CDR3 comprises 12 residues. Germline CDR1 reads LNHDA; CDR2 reads SQIVND (reference sequence). The DNA of the CDR3 is TGTGCCAGTAGTAACGCTGGAAACACCATATATTTT. Its protein is CASSNAGNTIYF.

The V and J genes are TRBV19 and TRBJ1-6, with D unresolved. Between the trimmed V and J ends, which lost 7 bases and 1 base, there was a span of 11 bases. The CDR3 has 15 amino acids. Germline lookup yields CDR1 LNHDA and CDR2 SQIVND (reference sequence). CDR3 nucleotide sequence: TGTGCCAGTAAGGAGGGAGGATCCTATAATTCACCCCTCCACTTT. It codes for CASKEGGSYNSPLHF. Combining the CDR3 with reference TRBV19 and TRBJ1-6 gives the whole variable domain DGGITQSPKYLFRKEGQNVTLSCEQNLNHDAMYWYRQDPGQGLRLIYYSQIVNDFQKGDIAEGYSVSREKKESFPLTVTSAQKNPTAFYLCASKEGGSYNSPLHFGNGTRLTVT.

The gene calls are TRBV5-4 and TRBJ2-5; the match to TRBD2 covers 8 bases. Germline CDR1 reads SGHNT; CDR2 reads YYREEE (reference sequence). The CDR3 loop spans 15 amino acids. The ends lost 3 bases at V and 5 bases at J; junction bases unmatched: 9. In DNA, the CDR3 is TGTGCCAGCAGCTCGCGGCGGGAGGTAGGCGAGACCCAGTACTTC. It codes for CASSSRREVGETQYF.

The chain carries TRBV4-2 and TRBJ2-6; no reliable D call. The V and J ends lost 5 bases and 5 bases respectively, with 19 bases between them. This CDR3 region has 17 residues. Germline V gene data show CDR1 as LGHNA and CDR2 as YNFKEQ. The CDR3 sequence is CASSIDHIQSRANVLTF. Written as DNA, the CDR3 is TGTGCCAGCAGCATCGACCACATACAAAGTCGGGCCAACGTCCTGACTTTC.

This clone was counted once. The rearrangement joins TRBV7-2 to TRBJ2-3, with a possible D match to TRBD2 (6 bases). The CDR3 loop spans 14 amino acids. V was cut by 3 bases and J by 2 bases, with 9 bases left in between. Germline V lookup: CDR1 SGHTA, CDR2 FQGNSA. The CDR3 nucleotides are TGTGCCAGCAGCTTTGGCGGGGTCACAGATACGCAGTATTTT. Encoded protein: CASSFGGVTDTQYF.

The chain links TRBV6-5 to TRBJ1-1, with D possibly being TRBD1 (6 bases). Per the germline V gene, CDR1 is MNHEY and CDR2 is SVGAGI. Trimming shortened V by 5 bases and J by 9 bases, and 13 bases separated the two germline ends. The CDR3 loop spans 12 amino acids. Here the CDR3 reads CASSIQGSKAFF. The CDR3 DNA sequence: TGTGCCAGCAGTATACAGGGTAGTAAAGCTTTCTTT.

CDR3 in DNA: TGTGCCAGCAGCTGGGGGGGGGAGACCTACGAGCAGTACTTC. It codes for CASSWGGETYEQYF. The chain links TRBV5-6 to TRBJ2-7; 7 bases fit TRBD2. From germline, CDR1 is SGHDT and CDR2 YYEEEE. CDR3 size: 14 residues. V trimming: 3 bases; J trimming: 2 bases; junction bases outside the gene matches: 5.

The chain recombines TRBV6-4 with TRBJ2-5, with D unclear. Germline CDR1 MRHNA, CDR2 SNTAGT. The CDR3 loop spans 11 amino acids. V gave up 8 bases and J gave up 5 bases, with 9 bases separating them. CDR3 sequence (DNA): TGTGCCAGCTGGTCCGGGGAGACCCAGTACTTC. As protein: CASWSGETQYF.

CDR3 nucleotide sequence: TGTGCCAGCAGCTTATCTGTGACAGCGGGGGAGCAGTTCTTC. Its protein product is CASSLSVTAGEQFF. The V and J genes are TRBV7-7 and TRBJ2-1; 7 bases line up with TRBD2. In germline, CDR1 is SSHAT, CDR2 FNYEAQ (reference sequence). The CDR3 sequence is 14 residues long. The V gene end was trimmed by 2 bases and the J gene end by 10 bases; junction bases not matched to a gene: 8.

This sequence joins TRBV7-3 and TRBJ2-3, with 11 bases identical to TRBD2. Trimming cost V 1 base and J 2 bases; bases outside gene matches: 8. Germline CDR1 and CDR2: SGHTA and FQGTGA. The CDR3 has 18 residues. The CDR3 DNA is TGTGCCAGCAGCTTAATAGGTGGACTAGCGGGCCTCACAGATACGCAGTATTTT. Its translation: CASSLIGGLAGLTDTQYF.